Listed below are T cell receptor beta chains from one sample, sequenced in a study of CD8 T cells in ankylosing spondylitis. One entry per CDR3 protein, called by TCRdb with MiXCR from the 5' RACE reads. The sample includes about 540,000 distinct CDR3 sequences, roughly an eighth of them seen just once. The sequenced material came from blood, either unsorted or a sorted T cell fraction (not recorded which). The receptors originated from a male donor with ankylosing spondylitis. Both conserved end residues are part of each CDR3. The D gene is left open where the match is weak. Clone size, where shown, is once, few, many, or a class for clones that have expanded.

- TRBJ1-2 TRBV29-1 - TGCAGCGTTGGTGGCGGGGAGGATGGCTACACCTTC CSVGGGEDGYTF
few TRBJ1-1 TRBV5-6 TRBD1 TGTGCCAGCAGCCGAGGACAGGGGACTGAAGCTTTCTTT CASSRGQGTEAFF
- TRBJ2-3 TRBV7-2 TRBD1 TGTGCCAGCAGCTCAACAGGGGTCAGCACAGATACGCAGTATTTT CASSSTGVSTDTQYF
- TRBJ2-5 TRBV5-1 - TGCGCCAGCAGGGGGGGGCCTAGTGAGACCCAGTACTTC CASRGGPSETQYF
many TRBJ1-1 TRBV5-1 - TGCGCCAGCAGCTTGGGCCCGACGGGAGACAACACTGAAGCTTTCTTT CASSLGPTGDNTEAFF
few TRBJ1-5 TRBV27 - TGTGCCAGCGGAGTCTTATCCGGCAATCAGCCCCAGCATTTT CASGVLSGNQPQHF
- TRBJ2-3 TRBV7-9 - TGTGCCAGCAGCTTCGTATTTGGGAGATCAGATACGCAGTATTTT CASSFVFGRSDTQYF
few TRBJ1-4 TRBV12-3/TRBV12-4 - TGTGCCAGCAGTTTCTCAGGGCACACACAGGAAAAACTGTTTTTT CASSFSGHTQEKLFF
few TRBJ1-5 TRBV5-6 - TGTGCCAGCAGCCAATATAACGATCAGCCCCAGCATTTT CASSQYNDQPQHF
few TRBJ2-2 TRBV2 TRBD1 TGTGCCAGCAGTGAGCAGGACAGGGATAACACCGGGGAGCTGTTTTTT CASSEQDRDNTGELFF
- TRBJ1-5 TRBV7-2 - TGTGCCAGCAGCAGGGAATATAGCAATCAGCCCCAGCATTTT CASSREYSNQPQHF
few TRBJ2-5 TRBV12-3/TRBV12-4 TRBD2 TGTGCCAGCAGCCCAAGGGAGGGCGAGACCCAGTACTTC CASSPREGETQYF
- TRBJ2-1 TRBV19 TRBD2 TGTGCCAGTACCCCCCATGAGCTAGCGGGAGGAGGAGAGCAGTTCTTC CASTPHELAGGGEQFF
few TRBJ2-1 TRBV19 - TGTGCCAGTAGTATGGACGGGACCTACAATGAGCAGTTCTTC CASSMDGTYNEQFF
few TRBJ2-1 TRBV20-1 TRBD2 TGCAGTGCTAGAACACCAGGGACTAGCCAGGAGCAGTTCTTC CSARTPGTSQEQFF
- TRBJ1-1 TRBV7-9 - TGTGCCAGCAGCCCACCATTTAGGGCGTCGAACACTGAAGCTTTCTTT CASSPPFRASNTEAFF
few TRBJ2-2 TRBV18 - TGTGCCAGCTCACCTGAACGGCCGTTTGGGGAAAACACCGGGGAGCTGTTTTTT CASSPERPFGENTGELFF
few TRBJ2-2 TRBV6-2/TRBV6-3 TRBD2 TGTGCCAGCACCTTAGCGGGAGTCGTCACCGGGGAGCTGTTTTTT CASTLAGVVTGELFF
few TRBJ1-5 TRBV3-1 - TGTGCCAGCAGCCTCGGGGTTCGGGATCAGCCCCAGCATTTT CASSLGVRDQPQHF
- TRBJ2-1 TRBV25-1 - TGTGCCAGCAGTGTCCTATCAATTGGAGGTGAGCAGTTCTTC CASSVLSIGGEQFF
few TRBJ2-1 TRBV20-1 TRBD2 TGCAGTGCTCAGGAGTCTAGCGGGAGTCGCTACAATGAGCAGTTCTTC CSAQESSGSRYNEQFF
- TRBJ2-3 TRBV7-8 TRBD1 TGTGCCAGCAGCTTAGACAATGCAGGGGGCGTAGATACGCAGTATTTT CASSLDNAGGVDTQYF
few TRBJ2-2 TRBV5-1 - TGCGCCAGCAGCCGCGTCTCGGGAGAGTCCGGGGAGCTGTTTTTT CASSRVSGESGELFF
many TRBJ2-1 TRBV5-1 TRBD2 TGCGCCAGCAGCTTGGCATTAGCGGGAATGGATAATGAGCAGTTCTTC CASSLALAGMDNEQFF
- TRBJ2-1 TRBV25-1 - TGTGCCAGCAGCTTCCATGGGGGCTACAATGAGCAGTTCTTC CASSFHGGYNEQFF
- TRBJ2-1 TRBV20-1 TRBD2 TGCAGTGCTAGAGGGCTAGCGGAGCCTATTAGCTCCTACAATGAGCAGTTCTTC CSARGLAEPISSYNEQFF
- TRBJ2-5 TRBV15 - TGTGCCACCAGCCCTGGACAGCTCCAAGAGACCCAGTACTTC CATSPGQLQETQYF
few TRBJ2-5 TRBV5-5 - TGTGCCAGCAGCTTAGAGGGCAACGAGGAGGAGACCCAGTACTTC CASSLEGNEEETQYF
many TRBJ2-1 TRBV4-2 TRBD2 TGTGCCAGCAGCCAAGAAGTTTCAGGATTAGCGGGAGTATTAGGGAATGAGCAGTTCTTC CASSQEVSGLAGVLGNEQFF
- TRBJ2-3 TRBV3-1 - TGTGCCAGCAGCCAAAGTGGGAGTGCAGATACGCAGTATTTT CASSQSGSADTQYF
many TRBJ1-2 TRBV5-5 - TGTGCCAGCAGCTTGGAGGTCAATAACTATGGCTACACCTTC CASSLEVNNYGYTF
- TRBJ1-5 TRBV20-1 TRBD1 TGCAGTGCTAGAGATCTCAGGGGGGGTCCTCAGCCCCAGCATTTT CSARDLRGGPQPQHF
few TRBJ1-2 TRBV5-1 TRBD1 TGCGCCAGCAGCTCAGAAGGGGGCGGCTATGGCTACACCTTC CASSSEGGGYGYTF
many TRBJ2-5 TRBV10-3 - TGTGCCATCAGTGAGAGGGCAGGGAAAGAGACCCAGTACTTC CAISERAGKETQYF
few TRBJ1-1 TRBV18 - TGTGCCAGCTCAGTTAGAATTCCGGCCACTGAAGCTTTCTTT CASSVRIPATEAFF
few TRBJ1-1 TRBV2 - TGTGCCAGCAGTGCGCAGAACACTGAAGCTTTCTTT CASSAQNTEAFF
many TRBJ1-2 TRBV24-1 - TGTGCCACCAGTGATTCAAGCGGCCCAGGGCTCTATGGCTACACCTTC CATSDSSGPGLYGYTF
few TRBJ2-7 TRBV20-1 - TGCAGTGCTAGAGCCACCGACAAGACCAACTACTTC CSARATDKTNYF
- TRBJ1-1 TRBV5-1 - TGCGCCAGCAGCTTTAAAGGGGACGGTGAAGCTTTCTTT CASSFKGDGEAFF
- TRBJ1-1 TRBV2 - TGTGCCAGCAAGGACAGAAACACTGAAGCTTTCTTT CASKDRNTEAFF